This paragraph reports one T cell receptor beta chain. This record belongs to a study of blood T cell repertoires in COVID-19. Study information: PBMCs, B-cell-depleted T cells, or T cells were the source of the cDNA or gDNA that made up the material.

Clones were sequenced by immunoSEQ multiplex PCR, and TCRdb holds only the in-frame ones, with some missing. The data contain over 65,000 clones, about 90% of them seen just once; the ten biggest clones take up under 6%. The CDR3 runs 13 residues. The V end lost 6 bases, the J end lost 4 bases, and 10 bases lay between the germline ends. CDR1 and CDR2 (germline): LNHDA, SQIVND (reference sequence). The material sequenced was peripheral blood. This clonotype originated in a man aged 45-60 years with active COVID-19. The V and J genes are TRBV19 and TRBJ1-5; no firm D call. The CDR3 coding sequence is TGTGCCAGTAGGCCGTCCCTAAATCAGCCCCAGCATTTT. Residues: CASRPSLNQPQHF.